A selection of T cell receptor beta chains follows, all from one sample in a study of blood T cell repertoires in COVID-19. Profiled with immunoSEQ multiplex PCR; TCRdb holds only in-frame clones, not every one. Here the sample spans just over 300,000 clones, 80% to 90% being singletons. Sequencing was carried out using PBMCs or T cells enriched from blood (not recorded which). The receptors come from a man aged 25-45 years who had recovered from COVID-19. The CDR3 runs from the conserved cysteine through the conserved F or W. The order of the fields is J gene, V gene, CDR3 protein.

j_gene: TRBJ2-3
v_gene: TRBV10-2
CDR3aa: CASSESFGGGSDTQYF

j_gene: TRBJ2-3
v_gene: TRBV30
CDR3aa: CAWTAGVEVDTQYF

j_gene: TRBJ2-7
v_gene: TRBV30
CDR3aa: CAWSGGGTGYFEQYF

j_gene: TRBJ2-3
v_gene: TRBV7-2
CDR3aa: CASSLLGTSTDTQYF

j_gene: TRBJ2-2
v_gene: TRBV30
CDR3aa: CAWDRGAGELFF

j_gene: TRBJ2-7
v_gene: TRBV5-1
CDR3aa: CASSWGDRDFGREQYF

j_gene: TRBJ1-6
v_gene: TRBV7-2
CDR3aa: CASSSRQPLNSPLHF

j_gene: TRBJ1-1
v_gene: TRBV12-3/TRBV12-4
CDR3aa: CASKFRGNEAFF

j_gene: TRBJ1-5
v_gene: TRBV19
CDR3aa: CASSIGRVDGQPQHF

j_gene: TRBJ1-1
v_gene: TRBV6-5
CDR3aa: CASSPLVEGTEAFF

j_gene: TRBJ1-5
v_gene: TRBV11-2
CDR3aa: CASSLDRSGLGQPQHF

j_gene: TRBJ2-7
v_gene: TRBV4-1
CDR3aa: CASSLQTGSDEQYF

j_gene: TRBJ2-7
v_gene: TRBV5-4
CDR3aa: CASSPNIGTGSYEQYF

j_gene: TRBJ2-7
v_gene: TRBV11-2
CDR3aa: CASSLGRAYEQYF

j_gene: TRBJ1-4
v_gene: TRBV15
CDR3aa: CATSRATGGNEKLFF

j_gene: TRBJ1-4
v_gene: TRBV15
CDR3aa: CATSRTGQGGEKLFF

j_gene: TRBJ1-2
v_gene: TRBV28
CDR3aa: CASSRTGYGYTF

j_gene: TRBJ2-5
v_gene: TRBV3-1/TRBV3-2
CDR3aa: CASSLRARGKETQYF

j_gene: TRBJ1-6
v_gene: TRBV7-6
CDR3aa: CASSLGSNSPLHF

j_gene: TRBJ2-1
v_gene: TRBV19
CDR3aa: CASSMPSGHNEQFF

j_gene: TRBJ2-1
v_gene: TRBV7-9
CDR3aa: CASREGNYNEQFF

j_gene: TRBJ2-5
v_gene: TRBV7-2
CDR3aa: CASSTGTSGGAWETQYF

j_gene: TRBJ1-3
v_gene: TRBV29-1
CDR3aa: CSIAGRGNTIYF

j_gene: TRBJ2-7
v_gene: TRBV4-2
CDR3aa: CASSQEGTSYEQYF

j_gene: TRBJ1-5
v_gene: TRBV15
CDR3aa: CATSRSDRAQPQHF

j_gene: TRBJ1-3
v_gene: TRBV7-8
CDR3aa: CASSLSEVSGNTIYF

j_gene: TRBJ1-3
v_gene: TRBV5-1
CDR3aa: CASKGDSAGNTIYF

j_gene: TRBJ1-1
v_gene: TRBV30
CDR3aa: CARWDRVSTEAFF

j_gene: TRBJ1-2
v_gene: TRBV30
CDR3aa: CAFRGRGYGYTF

j_gene: TRBJ1-6
v_gene: TRBV5-4
CDR3aa: CASSLGGSSYNSPLHF